This T cell receptor (beta chain) was retrieved from a study of post-analysis software for immune sequencing data. Across the study: Relapsing-remitting, secondary progressive and progressive-relapsing forms made up the multiple sclerosis disease courses. General study findings and limits: Compared with controls, patients showed significantly lower normalized Chao1 diversity. Four or five TRBV segments, TRBV5-6, TRBV5-1 and TRBV20-1 among them, were found more frequent in patients than controls.

This CDR3 has 16 residues. Germline V gives CDR1 SGHVS, CDR2 FQNEAQ. The junction had 7 bases not matched to a gene; V was cut back by 5 bases and J by 3 bases. Details on this clonotype: Its target is not known.

Tagging with unique molecular identifiers was a feature of the TCR beta cDNA libraries. Each batch of 1 to 10 million T cells produced 500,000 to 550,000 cDNA molecules. A single record per CDR3 protein comes from TCRdb applying MiXCR to the PCR reads. The sample shows more than 500,000 distinct CDR3 sequences, approximately 31% of them seen only once. The source of this sequence is a girl under 18 with multiple sclerosis. Specimen: blood. This chain links TRBV7-8 with TRBJ2-1; 10 bases are shared with TRBD2. The DNA of the CDR3 is TGTGCCAGCAGCGGCCGGCGGACTAGCGGCTACAATGAGCAGTTCTTC. Amino acids: CASSGRRTSGYNEQFF.